This TCR beta chain was profiled in a study of blood T cells in healthy people across ages. Study results and limitations: Bulk PBMC profiling left naive and antigen-experienced comparisons inconclusive. Researchers judged that diversity estimates from one million T cells fell short of true values.

Then a second PCR, running about 6 to 12 cycles, was carried out with a sample-barcoded 5' primer and a J-beta primer mix. Through a template-switch adaptor with 12 random nucleotides, each cDNA molecule received a tag. TCRdb reprocessed the 5' RACE reads via MiXCR and lists one record per CDR3 protein. The repertoire has approximately 670,000 distinct CDR3 sequences, 40% to 45% of them found once; the top ten carry 25% to 35%. Trimming removed 3 bases at V and 2 bases at J, with 12 bases between. This CDR3 contains 15 residues. This clonotype was detected only a few times. The antigen is unknown. Isolated per sample were at least 7 million PBMCs.

The rearrangement links TRBV12-3 or TRBV12-4 to TRBJ2-3; unclear D gene. Sample: blood. This sequence was found in an elderly man in good health. In DNA, the CDR3 is TGTGCCAGCAGTTTGCTGGCAATCCTCACAGATACGCAGTATTTT. Its translation is CASSLLAILTDTQYF.